Ten or more counts support the clone carrying this T cell receptor beta chain. This entry is derived from a study of blood T cell repertoires in COVID-19. In the study overall: The United States, Italy and Spain were the sources of the acute and convalescent COVID-19 samples. In each case, the material was cDNA or gDNA derived from T cells, B-cell-depleted T cells, or PBMCs.

The table came from immunoSEQ multiplex PCR; TCRdb's copy has only in-frame clones and leaves some out. Counted here are about 220,000 clones, about 87% occurring once; the ten biggest clones make up roughly 2.6%. The sample consisted of PBMCs or T cells enriched from blood (not recorded which). This sequence was found in a woman in her thirties who had recovered from COVID-19.

The DNA of the CDR3 is TGTGCCAGTAGTCAGGGATCTAACTATGGCTACACCTTC. Its protein product is CASSQGSNYGYTF. This rearrangement joins TRBV19 to TRBJ1-2; TRBD1 is a possible D gene (5 bases). Trimming left V 5 bases short and J 0 bases short, with 7 bases between. The CDR3 consists of 13 residues. Germline CDR1 is LNHDA and CDR2 is SQIVND (reference sequence).